Given below is one TCR beta chain in context. What it binds is unknown. This sample stems from a study of PD-1 blockade in classical Hodgkin lymphoma. Turning to the study itself: Administration of nivolumab to patients was at 3 mg/kg intravenously every 2 weeks.

All patients relapsed after autologous stem cell transplantation, and brentuximab vedotin exposure varied. Findings of the study overall: A significant rise in TCR diversity was seen by C4D1 for CD4+ cells but not for CD8+ cells.

Profiled with immunoSEQ multiplex PCR; TCRdb holds only in-frame clones, not every one. The table includes tens of thousands of clones, just over 90% detected once. CDR3 length: 17 residues. The germline CDR1 and CDR2 sequences are SGHAT and FQDESV (reference sequence). Trimming left V 8 bases short and J 4 bases short, with 25 bases between. Sequencing used peripheral blood mononuclear cells (PBMCs), obtained at baseline. The TCR comes from a human donor with classical Hodgkin lymphoma. The chain employs TRBV11-1 and TRBJ2-3; possibly TRBD1 or TRBD2 for D (6 bases each). The CDR3 DNA reads TGTGCCAGCTTGACTAGGAGAGGTACAGGGCCTCCAGATACGCAGTATTTT. Amino acid sequence: CASLTRRGTGPPDTQYF. Combining the CDR3 with reference TRBV11-1 and TRBJ2-3 gives the whole variable domain EAEVAQSPRYKITEKSQAVAFWCDPISGHATLYWYRQILGQGPELLVQFQDESVVDDSQLPKDRFSAERLKGVDSTLKIQPAELGDSAMYLCASLTRRGTGPPDTQYFGPGTRLTVL.